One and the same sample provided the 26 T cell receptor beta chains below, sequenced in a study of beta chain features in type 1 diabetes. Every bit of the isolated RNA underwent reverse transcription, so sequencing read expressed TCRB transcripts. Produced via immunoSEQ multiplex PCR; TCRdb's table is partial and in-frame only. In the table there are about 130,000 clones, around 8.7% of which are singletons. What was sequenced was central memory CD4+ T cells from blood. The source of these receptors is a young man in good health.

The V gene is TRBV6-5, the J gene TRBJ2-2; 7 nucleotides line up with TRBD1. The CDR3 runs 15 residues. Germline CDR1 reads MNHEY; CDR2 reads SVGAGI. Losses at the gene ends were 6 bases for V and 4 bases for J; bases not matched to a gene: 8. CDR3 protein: CASRARGGATGELFF. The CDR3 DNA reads TGTGCCAGCAGGGCAAGAGGGGGCGCCACCGGGGAGCTGTTTTTT.

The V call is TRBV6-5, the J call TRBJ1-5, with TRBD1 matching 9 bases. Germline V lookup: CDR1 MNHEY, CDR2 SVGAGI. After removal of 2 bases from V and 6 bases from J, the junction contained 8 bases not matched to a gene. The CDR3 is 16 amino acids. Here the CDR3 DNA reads TGTGCCAGCAGTTACGGGCACAGGGGGCGCGTTCAGCCCCAGCATTTT. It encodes CASSYGHRGRVQPQHF.

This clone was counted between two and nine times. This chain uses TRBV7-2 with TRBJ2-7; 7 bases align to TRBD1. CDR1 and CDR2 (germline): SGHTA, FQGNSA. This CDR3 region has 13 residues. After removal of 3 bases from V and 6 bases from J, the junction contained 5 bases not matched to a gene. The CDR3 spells CASSLDRLAEQYF. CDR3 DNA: TGTGCCAGCAGCTTGGACAGGTTAGCCGAGCAGTACTTC.

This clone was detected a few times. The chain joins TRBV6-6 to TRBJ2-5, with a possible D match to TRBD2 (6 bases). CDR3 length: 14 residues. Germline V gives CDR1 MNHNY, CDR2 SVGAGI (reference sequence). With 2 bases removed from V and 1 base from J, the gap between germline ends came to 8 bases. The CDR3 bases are TGTGCCAGCAGTTACGGCGGGGCCCAAGAGACCCAGTACTTC. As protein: CASSYGGAQETQYF.

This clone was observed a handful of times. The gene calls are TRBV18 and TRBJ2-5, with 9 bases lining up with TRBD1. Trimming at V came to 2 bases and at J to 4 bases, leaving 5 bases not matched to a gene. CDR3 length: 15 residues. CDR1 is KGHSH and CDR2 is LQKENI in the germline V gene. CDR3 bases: TGTGCCAGCTCACCAGGACAGGGGAAGGGAGAGACCCAGTACTTC. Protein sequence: CASSPGQGKGETQYF.

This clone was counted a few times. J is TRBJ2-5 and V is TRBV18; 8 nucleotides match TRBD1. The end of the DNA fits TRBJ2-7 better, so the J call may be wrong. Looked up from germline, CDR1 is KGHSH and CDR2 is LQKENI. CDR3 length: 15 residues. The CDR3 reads CASSPKAGGKDEQYF. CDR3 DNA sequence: TGTGCCAGCTCACCGAAGGCAGGGGGCAAGGACGAGCAGTACTTC.

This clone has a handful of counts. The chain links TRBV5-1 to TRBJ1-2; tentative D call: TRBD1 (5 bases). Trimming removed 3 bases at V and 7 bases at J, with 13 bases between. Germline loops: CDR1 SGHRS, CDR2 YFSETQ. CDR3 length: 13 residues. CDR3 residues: CASSSGGDGGYTF. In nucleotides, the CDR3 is TGCGCCAGCAGCTCCGGGGGTGACGGTGGCTACACCTTC.

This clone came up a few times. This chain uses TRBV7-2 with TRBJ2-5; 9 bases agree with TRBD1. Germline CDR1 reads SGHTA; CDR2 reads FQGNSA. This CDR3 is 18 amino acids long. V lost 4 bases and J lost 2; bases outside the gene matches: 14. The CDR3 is CASSSLASMDRGQETQYF. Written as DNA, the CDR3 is TGTGCCAGCAGCTCCCTGGCTTCGATGGACAGGGGACAAGAGACCCAGTACTTC.

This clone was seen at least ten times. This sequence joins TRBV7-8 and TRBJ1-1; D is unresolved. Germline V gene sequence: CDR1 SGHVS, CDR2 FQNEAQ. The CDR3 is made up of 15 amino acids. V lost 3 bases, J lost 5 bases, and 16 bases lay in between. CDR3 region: CASSFLVSVATEAFF. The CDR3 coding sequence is TGTGCCAGCAGCTTTTTAGTTTCGGTTGCAACTGAAGCTTTCTTT.

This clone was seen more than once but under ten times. The CDR3 region is CASSLGQPRFNQPQHF. CDR3 DNA sequence: TGTGCCAGCAGCTTAGGACAGCCAAGATTCAATCAGCCCCAGCATTTT. This chain connects TRBV7-2 to TRBJ1-5, with D possibly being TRBD1 (5 bases). Between the trimmed V and J ends, which lost 1 base and 3 bases, there was a span of 13 bases. CDR1 is SGHTA, CDR2 FQGNSA, per germline. This CDR3 region has 16 residues.

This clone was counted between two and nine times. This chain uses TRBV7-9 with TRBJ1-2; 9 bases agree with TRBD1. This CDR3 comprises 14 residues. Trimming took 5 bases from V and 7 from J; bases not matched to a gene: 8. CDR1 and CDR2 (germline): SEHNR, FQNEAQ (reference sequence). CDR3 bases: TGTGCCAGCAGCCCACTGGGACAGGGCGGTGGCTACACCTTC. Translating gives CASSPLGQGGGYTF. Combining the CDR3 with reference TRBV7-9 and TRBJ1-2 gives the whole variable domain DTGVSQNPRHKITKRGQNVTFRCDPISEHNRLYWYRQTLGQGPEFLTYFQNEAQLEKSRLLSDRFSAERPKGSFSTLEIQRTEQGDSAMYLCASSPLGQGGGYTFGSGTRLTVV.

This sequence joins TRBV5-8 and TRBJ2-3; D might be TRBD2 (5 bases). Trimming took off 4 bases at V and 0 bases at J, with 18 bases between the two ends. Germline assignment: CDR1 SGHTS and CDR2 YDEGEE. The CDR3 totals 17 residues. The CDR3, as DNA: TGTGCCAGCAGCCTCCGTTCAGCGGTTCTAAGCACAGATACGCAGTATTTT. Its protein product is CASSLRSAVLSTDTQYF.

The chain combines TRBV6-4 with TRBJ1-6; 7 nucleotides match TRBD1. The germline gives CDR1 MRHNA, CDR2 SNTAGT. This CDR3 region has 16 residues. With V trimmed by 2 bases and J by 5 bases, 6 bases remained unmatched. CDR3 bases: TGTGCCAGCAGTGACCCTGACAGGGAAAATAATTCACCCCTCCACTTT. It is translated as CASSDPDRENNSPLHF.

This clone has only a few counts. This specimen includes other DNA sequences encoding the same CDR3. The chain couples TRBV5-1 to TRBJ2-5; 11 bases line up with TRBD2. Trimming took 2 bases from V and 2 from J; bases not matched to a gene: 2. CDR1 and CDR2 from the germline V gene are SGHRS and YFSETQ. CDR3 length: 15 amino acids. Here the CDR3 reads CASSLVAGGQETQYF. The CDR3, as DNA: TGCGCCAGCAGCTTAGTAGCGGGGGGGCAAGAGACCCAGTACTTC.

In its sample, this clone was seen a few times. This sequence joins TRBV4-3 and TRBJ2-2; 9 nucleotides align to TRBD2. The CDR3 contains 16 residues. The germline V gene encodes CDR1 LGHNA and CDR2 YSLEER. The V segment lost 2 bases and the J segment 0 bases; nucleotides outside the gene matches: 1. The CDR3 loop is CASSQLAGTNTGELFF. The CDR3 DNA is TGCGCCAGCAGCCAACTAGCGGGGACGAACACCGGGGAGCTGTTTTTT.

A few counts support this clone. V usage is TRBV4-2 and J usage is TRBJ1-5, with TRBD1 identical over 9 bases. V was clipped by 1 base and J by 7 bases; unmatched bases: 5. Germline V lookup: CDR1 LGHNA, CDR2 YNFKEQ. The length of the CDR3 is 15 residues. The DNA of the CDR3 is TGTGCCAGCAGCCAAGGGACAGGGGATGGACAGCCCCAGCATTTT. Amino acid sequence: CASSQGTGDGQPQHF.

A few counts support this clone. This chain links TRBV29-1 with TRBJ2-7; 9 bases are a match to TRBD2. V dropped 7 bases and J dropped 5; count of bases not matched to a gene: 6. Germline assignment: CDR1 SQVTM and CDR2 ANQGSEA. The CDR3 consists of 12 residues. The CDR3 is CSASSGVDEQYF. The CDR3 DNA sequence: TGCAGCGCCTCTAGCGGGGTTGACGAGCAGTACTTC.

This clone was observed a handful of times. The DNA of the CDR3 is TGCAGTGCTAAAGGGGGAAAACTGTTTTTT. Its translation: CSAKGGKLFF. The chain recombines TRBV20-1 with TRBJ1-4, with D perhaps matching TRBD1 (6 bases). The germline V and J ends were trimmed by 4 bases and 10 bases, with 7 bases remaining between them. The CDR3 runs 10 residues. Germline V gene lookup returns CDR1 DFQATT and CDR2 SNEGSKA (reference sequence).

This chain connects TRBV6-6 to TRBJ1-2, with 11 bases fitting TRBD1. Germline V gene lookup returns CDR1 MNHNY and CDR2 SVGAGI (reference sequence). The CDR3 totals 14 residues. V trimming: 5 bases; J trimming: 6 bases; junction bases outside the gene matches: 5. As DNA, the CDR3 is TGTGCCAGCAGTCTTGGACAGGGGGCTGATGGCTACACCTTC. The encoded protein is CASSLGQGADGYTF.

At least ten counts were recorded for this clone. The CDR3 DNA follows: TGTGCCAGCAGCTTAACTCAGGGTGGGGTCGGTGAGCAGTTCTTC. It specifies CASSLTQGGVGEQFF. The rearrangement uses TRBV7-3 and TRBJ2-1; weak D call: TRBD1 (5 bases). Germline V gene data show CDR1 as SGHTA and CDR2 as FQGTGA. Trimming pared 0 bases from V and 9 bases from J, leaving 15 bases between. This CDR3 is built from 15 residues.

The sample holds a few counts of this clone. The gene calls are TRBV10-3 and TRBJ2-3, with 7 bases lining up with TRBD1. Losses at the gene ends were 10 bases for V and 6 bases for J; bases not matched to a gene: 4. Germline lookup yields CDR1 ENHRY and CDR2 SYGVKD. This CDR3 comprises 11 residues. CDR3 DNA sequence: TGTGCCACCACAGGGGCCGATACGCAGTATTTT. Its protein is CATTGADTQYF.

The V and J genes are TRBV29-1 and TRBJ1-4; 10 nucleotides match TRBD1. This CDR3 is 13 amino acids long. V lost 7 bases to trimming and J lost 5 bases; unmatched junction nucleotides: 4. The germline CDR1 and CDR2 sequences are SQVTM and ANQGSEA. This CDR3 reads CSARTGGNEKLFF. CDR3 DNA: TGCAGCGCCCGGACAGGGGGAAATGAAAAACTGTTTTTT.

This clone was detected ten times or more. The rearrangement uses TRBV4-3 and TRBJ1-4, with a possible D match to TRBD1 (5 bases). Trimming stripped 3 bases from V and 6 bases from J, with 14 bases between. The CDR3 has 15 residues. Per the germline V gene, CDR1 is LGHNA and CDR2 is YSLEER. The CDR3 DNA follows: TGCGCCAGCAGCCATCACGGACAAGGAGATGAAAAACTGTTTTTT. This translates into CASSHHGQGDEKLFF.

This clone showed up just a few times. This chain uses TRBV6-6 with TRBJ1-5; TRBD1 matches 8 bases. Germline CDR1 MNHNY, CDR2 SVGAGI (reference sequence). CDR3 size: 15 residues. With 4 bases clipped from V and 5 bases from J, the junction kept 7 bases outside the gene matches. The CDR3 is CASSLETGVHQPQHF. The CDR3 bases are TGTGCCAGCAGTTTGGAGACAGGGGTGCATCAGCCCCAGCATTTT.

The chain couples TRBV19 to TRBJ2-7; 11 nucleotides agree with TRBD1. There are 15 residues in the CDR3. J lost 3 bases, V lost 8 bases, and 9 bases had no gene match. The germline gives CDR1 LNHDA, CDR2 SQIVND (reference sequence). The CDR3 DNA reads TGTGCCAGTTCCACCTACGGGACAGGGGGCTACGAGCAGTACTTC. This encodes CASSTYGTGGYEQYF.

The CDR3 nucleotides are TGTGCCAGCAGTTTACCTACCCACGAGCAGTACTTC. It yields the protein CASSLPTHEQYF. The V call is TRBV28, the J call TRBJ2-7; D ambiguous. The V and J ends lost 2 bases and 5 bases respectively, with 7 bases between them. The germline V gene encodes CDR1 MDHEN and CDR2 SYDVKM. CDR3 length: 12 amino acids.